The clone carrying this TCR beta chain was picked up many times. Its specificity is not known. This sample was included in a study of T cell repertoires in cytomegalovirus infection. Study-level information: An indication of both CMV infection and matching HLA type came from public TCR beta signatures.

Study-wide points: Cumulated frequencies of public TCR beta families served to identify carriers of CMV plus the relevant HLA. There were HLA-C-restricted CMV-specific TCR beta clonotypes dominating the ex vivo response.

The CDR3 extends over 11 amino acids. Trimming shortened V by 7 bases and J by 2 bases, and 7 bases separated the two germline ends. From germline, CDR1 is SGHTS and CDR2 YDEGEE. TCRdb reprocessed the reads via MiXCR and lists one record per CDR3 protein. The table lists some 110,000 distinct CDR3 sequences, around a tenth of them singletons, with about 32% in the top ten. This rearrangement joins TRBV5-8 to TRBJ2-7; unclear D gene. This clonotype originated in a human donor in good health (CMV status not recorded). Some clones in this sample may be carry-over from other donors' samples. The sample comprised PBMCs, sequenced either directly or after in vitro stimulation (not recorded which). CDR3 sequence reads: CASGETYEQYF. The DNA for the CDR3 is TGTGCCAGCGGCGAAACCTACGAGCAGTACTTC.